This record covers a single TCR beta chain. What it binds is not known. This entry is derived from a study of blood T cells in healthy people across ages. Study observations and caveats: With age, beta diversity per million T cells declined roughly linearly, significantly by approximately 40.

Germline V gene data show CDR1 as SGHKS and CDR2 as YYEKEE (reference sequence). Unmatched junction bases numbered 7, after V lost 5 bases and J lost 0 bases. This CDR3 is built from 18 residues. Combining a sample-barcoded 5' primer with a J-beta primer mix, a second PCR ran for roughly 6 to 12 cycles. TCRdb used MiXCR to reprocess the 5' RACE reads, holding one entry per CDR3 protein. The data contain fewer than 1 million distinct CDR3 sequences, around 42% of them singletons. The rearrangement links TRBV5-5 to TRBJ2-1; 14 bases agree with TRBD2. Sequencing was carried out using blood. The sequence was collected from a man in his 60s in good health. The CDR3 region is CASSPGTSGGYSYNEQFF. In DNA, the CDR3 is TGTGCCAGCAGTCCTGGGACTAGCGGGGGCTACTCCTACAATGAGCAGTTCTTC.